The clone carrying this T cell receptor beta chain was seen at least ten times. The antigen is undetermined. This record belongs to a study of T cells after yellow fever vaccination. Findings of the study overall: Post-booster repertoires again held most primary-vaccination clones (roughly 95% CD4, just under 90% CD8). Researchers cautioned that FACS-sorted repertoires could harbor abundant clonotypes contaminating from the bulk population.

From the 5' RACE reads, TCRdb called clonotypes with MiXCR, one entry per CDR3 protein. The repertoire holds approximately 510,000 distinct CDR3 sequences, with 20% to 25% as singletons. Unmatched junction bases numbered 6, after V lost 5 bases and J lost 5 bases. CDR3 length: 14 amino acids. Per germline, CDR1 SGHTA and CDR2 FQGNSA. This TCR came from a man younger than 35 who received the YFV17D yellow fever vaccine. V and J are TRBV7-2 and TRBJ2-5; 9 bases line up with TRBD2. The material was PBMCs, obtained approximately 22 days after the first yellow fever vaccination. CDR3 amino acids: CASSTGLAYETQYF. CDR3 sequence (DNA): TGTGCCAGCAGCACCGGACTAGCGTATGAGACCCAGTACTTC.